This T cell receptor (beta chain) was sequenced during a study of CD8+CD57+ T cells in acquired aplastic anemia. This clonotype came up a few times. The template used for profiling TCR beta VDJ and CDR3 was genomic DNA. One entry per CDR3 protein, called by TCRdb with MiXCR from the reads. The data contain around 150,000 distinct CDR3 sequences, roughly 48% of them singletons. Germline assignment: CDR1 MGHDK and CDR2 SYGVNS. The CDR3 is 13 amino acids. With 5 bases removed from V and 14 bases from J, the gap between germline ends came to 21 bases. CD8+CD57+ cell expansion had been shown by flow cytometry in patients chosen for sequencing.

Sequenced material: sorted CD4+, CD8+, or CD8+CD57+ T cells (not recorded which) from PBMCs. The chain combines TRBV25-1 with TRBJ1-2; D call uncertain. The TCR comes from a human donor with aplastic anemia. The chain's CDR3 is CASSLSSTAVGTF. The CDR3 nucleotides read TGTGCCAGCAGTTTAAGTTCGACGGCTGTTGGAACCTTC.